Listed here are 2 T cell receptor beta chains from one sample, sequenced in a study of chemoradiotherapy in HPV16-positive cancers. The table came from immunoSEQ multiplex PCR; TCRdb's copy has only in-frame clones and leaves some out. The table records 25,000 to 40,000 clones, approximately 88% of them present only once. Sequences were derived from blood, sampled from a patient who underwent chemoradiotherapy. The source of these receptors is a human donor with HPV-associated anogenital cancer.

The chain combines TRBV27 with TRBJ2-3; D unclear. Trimming shortened V by 3 bases and J by 0 bases, and 7 bases separated the two germline ends. The CDR3 sequence is 14 residues long. Germline CDR1 is MNHEY and CDR2 is SMNVEV (reference sequence). The CDR3 loop reads CASSFSWSTDTQYF. The CDR3 DNA reads TGTGCCAGCAGTTTTTCCTGGAGCACAGATACGCAGTATTTT.

The chain is built from TRBV4-1 and TRBJ2-3, with D hard to call. The V gene lost 0 bases and the J gene lost 6 bases, with 16 bases spanning the gap. The CDR3 runs to 16 residues. The V gene's germline CDR1 is MGHRA and CDR2 YSYEKL. In DNA form, the CDR3 reads TGCGCCAGCAGCCAAGATGTGGGAACCCAGCGCGATACGCAGTATTTT. The encoded protein is CASSQDVGTQRDTQYF.